This T cell receptor (beta chain) was recorded in a study of Ad26.COV2.S vaccination and SARS-CoV-2 variants. Study overall: A COV1001 Ad26.COV2.S trial-arm participant provided the sample. Once, or twice with 56 days between doses, Ad26.COV2.S was given intramuscularly. Study-level points and caveats: In vaccinated individuals, spike-specific CD8+ and CD4+ T cell responses reportedly displayed substantial breadth.

Comments on this clone: Its antigen remains unknown.

Regarding treatment: approximately 18 received Ad26.COV2.S at low or high dose, single or two shots; about 5 received placebo; per-sample allocation not given. Specimens were obtained on day 63 following the first vaccine or placebo injection. Libraries were prepared by immunoSEQ multiplex PCR; TCRdb keeps only in-frame clonotypes and omits some of them. The sample holds roughly 700,000 clones, about 90% seen once. Trimming at V came to 5 bases and at J to 2 bases, leaving 5 bases not matched to a gene. CDR3 length equals 17 residues. CDR1 is SGHTA, CDR2 FQGNSA, per germline. Source: peripheral blood, taken in a trial of Ad26.COV2.S vaccine versus placebo. The receptor's source is a person between 18 and 65 years old who received the Ad26.COV2.S COVID-19 vaccine or a placebo. V usage is TRBV7-2 and J usage is TRBJ2-3, with 15 positions matching TRBD2. The CDR3 nucleotides are TGTGCCAGCAGCCTAGGACTAGCGGGAGGGAACACAGATACGCAGTATTTT. Translation gives CASSLGLAGGNTDTQYF.